The rows below give T cell receptor beta chains drawn from one sample of a study of blood T cell repertoires in COVID-19. Repertoires were generated with immunoSEQ multiplex PCR, while TCRdb's copy carries only in-frame clones and drops some. Found here are roughly 55,000 clones, less than 85% of them singletons; the top ten hold about 8.9%. Sequencing was carried out using peripheral blood. These receptors were collected from a human donor in a cohort sampled during active COVID-19. Each CDR3 is given with its conserved first and last residue. D genes are given only for firm matches. Clone size, where shown, is once, few, many, or a class for clones that have expanded.

j_call | clone_size | d_call | v_call | cdr3_aa | cdr3_nt
TRBJ2-1 | NA | TRBD2 | TRBV7-9 | CASSLGLAGERNEQFF | TGTGCCAGCAGCTTAGGACTAGCGGGAGAACGCAATGAGCAGTTCTTC
TRBJ2-6 | NA | TRBD2 | TRBV28 | CASGYVAGDFFSGANVLTF | TGTGCCAGCGGGTACGTAGCGGGAGATTTCTTCTCTGGGGCCAACGTCCTGACTTTC
TRBJ2-1 | NA | NA | TRBV14 | CASSPLGTYNEQFF | TGTGCCAGCAGCCCCTTGGGCACCTACAATGAGCAGTTCTTC
TRBJ2-1 | few | NA | TRBV5-4 | CASSPASTYNEQFF | TGTGCCAGCAGCCCCGCGTCGACCTACAATGAGCAGTTCTTC
TRBJ2-1 | NA | TRBD2 | TRBV11-3 | CASSPRLAGDPEQFF | TGTGCCAGCAGCCCCCGACTAGCGGGAGACCCTGAGCAGTTCTTC
TRBJ2-4 | NA | NA | TRBV4-1 | CASSQDWPLAKNIQYF | TGCGCCAGCAGCCAAGATTGGCCTTTAGCCAAAAACATTCAGTACTTC
TRBJ2-1 | once | TRBD2 | TRBV7-2 | CASSLRRGGYNEQFF | TGTGCCAGCAGCTTACGGCGGGGGGGGTACAATGAGCAGTTCTTC
TRBJ1-1 | NA | TRBD1 | TRBV24-1 | CATTSTGVTEAFF | TGTGCCACCACTTCTACAGGGGTAACTGAAGCTTTCTTT
TRBJ1-1 | NA | NA | TRBV14 | CASSPSGGWNTEAFF | TGTGCCAGCAGCCCCAGTGGGGGCTGGAACACTGAAGCTTTCTTT
TRBJ2-3 | once | NA | TRBV9 | CASSPRTASTDTQYF | TGTGCCAGCAGCCCGCGGACAGCTAGCACAGATACGCAGTATTTT
TRBJ2-2 | NA | NA | TRBV12-3/TRBV12-4 | CASSFPLGELFF | TGTGCCAGCAGTTTCCCCCTCGGGGAGCTGTTTTTT
TRBJ2-3 | NA | NA | TRBV30 | CAWSPGTSTDTQYF | TGTGCCTGGAGTCCCGGGACTAGCACAGATACGCAGTATTTT
TRBJ2-2 | NA | TRBD2 | TRBV15 | CATSRTAGEDTGELFF | TGTGCCACCAGCAGGACGGCGGGAGAGGACACCGGGGAGCTGTTTTTT
TRBJ2-1 | NA | NA | TRBV24-1 | CATSDLGSQGARSREQFF | TGTGCCACCAGTGATTTGGGATCCCAGGGCGCGCGCAGTCGTGAGCAGTTCTTC
TRBJ1-1 | NA | TRBD1 | TRBV6-5 | CASSSRQGKSEAFF | TGTGCCAGCAGTTCAAGACAGGGGAAAAGTGAAGCTTTCTTT
TRBJ2-5 | NA | NA | TRBV18 | CASSPSRQIWETQYF | TGTGCCAGCTCACCATCCCGACAGATATGGGAGACCCAGTACTTC
TRBJ2-7 | NA | TRBD1 | TRBV7-2 | CASSRTGGGYEQYF | TGTGCCAGCAGCAGGACAGGGGGCGGCTACGAGCAGTACTTC
TRBJ2-1 | NA | TRBD2 | TRBV7-2 | CASSPRTSGGSYNEQFF | TGTGCCAGCAGTCCTCGGACTAGCGGTGGCTCCTACAATGAGCAGTTCTTC
TRBJ2-3 | NA | NA | TRBV2 | CASKWDSSTDTQYF | TGTGCCAGCAAGTGGGACTCCAGCACAGATACGCAGTATTTT
TRBJ2-2 | once | TRBD2 | TRBV19 | CASRTQTSGSAGELFF | TGTGCCAGTAGAACCCAGACTAGCGGGAGCGCCGGGGAGCTGTTTTTT
TRBJ2-7 | NA | NA | TRBV7-2 | CASSREASSPREQYF | TGTGCCAGCAGCCGTGAGGCCTCTAGCCCACGGGAGCAGTACTTC
TRBJ2-1 | NA | TRBD2 | TRBV15 | CATSRDREVYNEQFF | TGTGCCACCAGCAGAGATCGGGAGGTATACAATGAGCAGTTCTTC
TRBJ2-3 | NA | TRBD2 | TRBV4-3 | CASSLASGSRTDTQYF | TGCGCCAGCAGCCTCGCGAGCGGGAGTAGGACAGATACGCAGTATTTT
TRBJ1-1 | NA | TRBD1 | TRBV7-7 | CASSLDQGASTEAFF | TGTGCTAGCAGCTTAGACCAGGGGGCTAGTACTGAAGCTTTCTTT
TRBJ2-7 | NA | NA | TRBV4-2 | CASSLGDTYSYEQYF | TGTGCCAGCAGCCTAGGGGACACTTACTCCTACGAGCAGTACTTC
TRBJ2-7 | few | NA | TRBV4-1 | CASSQDHSYEQYF | TGCGCCAGCAGCCAAGATCACTCCTACGAGCAGTACTTC
TRBJ2-7 | NA | NA | TRBV27 | CASSLNPPLYEQYF | TGTGCCAGCAGTTTAAATCCCCCCCTCTACGAGCAGTACTTC
TRBJ1-1 | NA | TRBD1 | TRBV2 | CASTRGTGENTEAFF | TGTGCCAGCACAAGGGGGACAGGGGAGAACACTGAAGCTTTCTTT
TRBJ2-7 | few | NA | TRBV5-1 | CASSLPTSNLDEQYF | TGCGCCAGCAGCTTACCCACTAGTAATCTTGACGAGCAGTACTTC
TRBJ1-5 | NA | NA | TRBV29-1 | CSVGQDTDQPQHF | TGCAGCGTCGGCCAGGACACTGATCAGCCCCAGCATTTT
TRBJ2-3 | once | TRBD1 | TRBV19 | CASGQGPRSNTDTQYF | TGTGCCAGCGGACAGGGGCCTCGATCTAACACAGATACGCAGTATTTT
TRBJ2-5 | many | TRBD2 | TRBV27 | CASSLSGTSGYMETQYF | TGTGCCAGCAGCCTATCCGGGACTAGCGGCTATATGGAGACCCAGTACTTC
TRBJ1-4 | NA | TRBD1 | TRBV4-1 | CASSQGGQGSEKLFF | TGCGCCAGCAGCCAAGGTGGACAGGGTTCCGAAAAACTGTTTTTT
TRBJ2-7 | NA | TRBD2 | TRBV7-2 | CASSLVGLAGAPHEQYF | TGTGCCAGCAGCTTAGTTGGGCTAGCGGGGGCCCCCCACGAGCAGTACTTC
TRBJ1-1 | few | NA | TRBV7-9 | CASSLATGINTEAFF | TGTGCCAGCAGCTTAGCCACAGGTATCAACACTGAAGCTTTCTTT
TRBJ2-7 | NA | TRBD2 | TRBV7-2 | CASSLDGGRAYEQYF | TGTGCCAGCAGCTTAGACGGCGGGAGGGCCTACGAGCAGTACTTC
TRBJ2-7 | NA | TRBD2 | TRBV27 | CAYSHKGTGLKIYEQYF | TGTGCCTACTCACATAAGGGAACGGGACTAAAAATCTACGAGCAGTACTTC
TRBJ1-5 | NA | NA | TRBV30 | CAWSVAGNQPQHF | TGTGCCTGGAGTGTAGCAGGGAATCAGCCCCAGCATTTT
TRBJ2-2 | NA | TRBD2 | TRBV27 | CASSSLAGGGTGELFF | TGTGCCAGCAGTTCCCTGGCGGGAGGTGGCACCGGGGAGCTGTTTTTT
TRBJ1-5 | NA | NA | TRBV27 | CASSPRQYYNQPQHF | TGTGCCAGCAGTCCTAGACAGTACTACAATCAGCCCCAGCATTTT
TRBJ1-3 | once | NA | TRBV5-1 | CASTLSGGGGNTIYF | TGCGCCAGCACCCTGAGCGGGGGCGGTGGAAACACCATATATTTT